A selection of T cell receptor beta chains follows, all from one sample in a study of PD-1 blockade in classical Hodgkin lymphoma. Sequenced by immunoSEQ multiplex PCR; TCRdb stores in-frame clones only, minus some. The table shows 10,000 to 13,000 clones, with roughly 80% occurring only once. The specimen comprised peripheral blood mononuclear cells (PBMCs), sampled at baseline. These receptor sequences come from a human donor with classical Hodgkin lymphoma. The CDR3 runs from the conserved cysteine through the conserved F or W. D genes are given only for firm matches. Part of the rows lack a size; the others show once, few, many or a class for expanded clones.

>TRBJ1-2|-|TRBV7-2|-
CASSLGLGGSYYGYTF
TGTGCCAGCAGCTTAGGGCTCGGGGGGTCTTACTATGGCTACACCTTC
>TRBJ1-2|-|TRBV7-8|-
CASSSLLAGRSYGYTF
TGTGCCAGCAGCTCCCTCCTAGCAGGGCGGAGCTATGGCTACACCTTC
>TRBJ1-2|few|TRBV7-2|-
CASSLQTGLPAGYTF
TGTGCCAGCAGCTTACAAACGGGCCTGCCGGCTGGCTACACCTTC
>TRBJ1-2|once|TRBV7-9|-
CASSRQMIGYTF
TGTGCCAGCAGCCGCCAGATGATTGGCTACACCTTC
>TRBJ2-7|-|TRBV2|-
CASREAPVAYEQYF
TGTGCCAGCAGAGAAGCGCCTGTTGCCTACGAGCAGTACTTC
>TRBJ1-1|medium-sized|TRBV7-9|-
CAAGAGATTEAFF
TGTGCCGCCGGGGCCGGGGCGACCACTGAAGCTTTCTTT
>TRBJ1-6|-|TRBV5-1|-
CASSLVGRENSPLHF
TGCGCCAGCAGCTTGGTGGGCCGGGAGAATTCACCCCTCCACTTT
>TRBJ1-4|few|TRBV11-3|TRBD1
CASSGQGATLEEKLFF
TGTGCCAGCAGCGGACAGGGGGCGACCCTGGAAGAAAAACTGTTTTTT
>TRBJ1-1|-|TRBV18|-
CASSPLPEAHFADIEAFF
TGTGCCAGCTCACCCTTACCAGAAGCCCATTTCGCTGATATTGAAGCTTTCTTT
>TRBJ1-2|few|TRBV10-3|-
CAIYDRGYTF
TGTGCCATTTACGACAGAGGCTACACCTTC
>TRBJ2-1|few|TRBV11-2|TRBD2
CASTRSPYTSGASRGEQFF
TGTGCCAGCACCCGAAGCCCTTATACTAGCGGGGCCTCGCGGGGGGAGCAGTTCTTC
>TRBJ1-1|-|TRBV2|-
CASNQERNTEAFF
TGTGCCAGCAATCAGGAACGGAACACTGAAGCTTTCTTT
>TRBJ1-1|-|TRBV28|TRBD1
CASSPGGVTEAFF
TGTGCCAGCAGCCCAGGGGGGGTCACTGAAGCTTTCTTT